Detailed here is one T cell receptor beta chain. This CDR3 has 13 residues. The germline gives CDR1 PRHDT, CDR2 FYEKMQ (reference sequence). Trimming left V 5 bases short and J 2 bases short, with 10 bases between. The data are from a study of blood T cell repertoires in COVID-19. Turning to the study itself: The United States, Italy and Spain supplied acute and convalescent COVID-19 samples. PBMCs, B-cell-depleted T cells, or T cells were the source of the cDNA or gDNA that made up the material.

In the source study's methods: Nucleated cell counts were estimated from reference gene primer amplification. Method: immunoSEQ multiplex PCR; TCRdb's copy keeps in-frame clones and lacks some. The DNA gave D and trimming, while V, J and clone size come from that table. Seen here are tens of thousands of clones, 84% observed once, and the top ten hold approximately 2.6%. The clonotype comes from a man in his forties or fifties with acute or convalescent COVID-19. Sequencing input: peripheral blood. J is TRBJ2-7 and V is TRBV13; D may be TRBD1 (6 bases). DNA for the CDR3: TGTGCCAGCAGCCCTCAGGGGACCTACGAGCAGTACTTC. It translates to CASSPQGTYEQYF.